Listed here is a single T cell receptor (beta chain). Per the original data handling: Counts of nucleated cells, estimated from reference gene primer amplification, were obtained. The method was immunoSEQ multiplex PCR; TCRdb's version includes in-frame clones alone and lacks a portion of them. From that table come the V and J calls and clone size; the DNA was used to work out D and trimming. Among around 200,000 clones listed, approximately 80% were seen once. Participants were placed into cohorts based on the clinical history they reported. These data come from a study of blood T cell repertoires in COVID-19. About the research overall: Material from acute and convalescent COVID-19 was sourced from the United States, Italy and Spain. Sample material is recorded as cDNA or gDNA derived from T cells, B-cell-depleted T cells, or PBMCs.

The CDR3 is made up of 13 amino acids. V lost 4 bases to trimming and J lost 11 bases; unmatched junction nucleotides: 7. CDR1 SEHNR and CDR2 FQNEAQ come from the germline V gene (reference sequence). The chain uses TRBV7-9 and TRBJ2-1; 8 bases are shared with TRBD2. This clonotype originated in a middle-aged woman with acute COVID-19. Sequencing was performed on PBMCs or T cells enriched from blood (not recorded which). CDR3: CASSSQLAEKQFF. CDR3 nucleotide sequence: TGTGCCAGCAGCTCCCAACTAGCGGAGAAGCAGTTCTTC.